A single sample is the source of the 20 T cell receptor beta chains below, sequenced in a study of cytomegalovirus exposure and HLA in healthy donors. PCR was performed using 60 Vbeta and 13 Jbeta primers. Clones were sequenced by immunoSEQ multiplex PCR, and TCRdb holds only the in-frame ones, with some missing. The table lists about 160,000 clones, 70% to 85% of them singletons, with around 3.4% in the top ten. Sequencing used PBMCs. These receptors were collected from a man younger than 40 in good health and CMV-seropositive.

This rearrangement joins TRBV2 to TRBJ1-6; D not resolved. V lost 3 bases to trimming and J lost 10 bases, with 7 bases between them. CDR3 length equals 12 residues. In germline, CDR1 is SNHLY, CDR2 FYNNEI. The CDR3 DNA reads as TGTGCCAGCAGTGAGTTCGTCTCACCCCTCCACTTT. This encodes CASSEFVSPLHF.

CDR3 protein: CASSFQANQPQHF. The CDR3 coding sequence is TGTGCCAGTAGTTTCCAGGCTAATCAGCCCCAGCATTTT. This chain joins TRBV19 and TRBJ1-5; no clear D. V lost 5 bases and J 4 bases, leaving 9 bases between the germline ends. There are 13 residues in the CDR3. The V gene's germline CDR1 is LNHDA and CDR2 SQIVND (reference sequence).

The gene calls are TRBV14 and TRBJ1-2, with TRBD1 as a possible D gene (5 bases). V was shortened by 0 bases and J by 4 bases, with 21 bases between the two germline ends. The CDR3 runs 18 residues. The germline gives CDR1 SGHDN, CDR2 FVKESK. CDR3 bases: TGTGCCAGCAGCCAAGAAAGCAGGGAGGGATCGTGGGTCTATGGCTACACCTTC. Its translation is CASSQESREGSWVYGYTF.

CDR3 sequence: CATKGQGSGTGELFF. CDR3 nucleotides: TGTGCCACAAAGGGACAGGGCAGTGGGACCGGGGAGCTGTTTTTT. This chain uses TRBV19 with TRBJ2-2; TRBD1 agrees at 9 bases. V lost 10 bases and J lost 5; bases outside the gene matches: 11. CDR3 length: 15 amino acids. Germline V gene lookup returns CDR1 LNHDA and CDR2 SQIVND (reference sequence).

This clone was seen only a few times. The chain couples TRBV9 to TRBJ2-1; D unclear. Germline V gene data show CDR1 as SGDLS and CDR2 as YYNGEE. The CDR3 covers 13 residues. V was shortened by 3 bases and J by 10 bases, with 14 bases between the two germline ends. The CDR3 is CASSADLVGEQFF. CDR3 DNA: TGTGCCAGCAGCGCCGACCTAGTCGGCGAGCAGTTCTTC.

The CDR3 here is CASSRDFLTYEQYF. CDR3 in DNA: TGTGCCAGCAGCCGGGACTTTTTGACCTACGAGCAGTACTTC. The V gene is TRBV9, the J gene TRBJ2-7; TRBD2 might be the D (6 bases). CDR1 is SGDLS, CDR2 YYNGEE, per germline. CDR3 length: 14 residues. The V end lost 4 bases, the J end lost 2 bases, and 13 bases lay between the germline ends.

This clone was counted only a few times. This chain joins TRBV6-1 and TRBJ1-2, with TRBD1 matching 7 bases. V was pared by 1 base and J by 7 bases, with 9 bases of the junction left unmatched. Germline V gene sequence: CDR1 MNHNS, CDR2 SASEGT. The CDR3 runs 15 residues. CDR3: CASSEEQGRIGGYTF. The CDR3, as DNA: TGTGCCAGCAGTGAAGAACAGGGGCGCATCGGTGGCTACACCTTC.

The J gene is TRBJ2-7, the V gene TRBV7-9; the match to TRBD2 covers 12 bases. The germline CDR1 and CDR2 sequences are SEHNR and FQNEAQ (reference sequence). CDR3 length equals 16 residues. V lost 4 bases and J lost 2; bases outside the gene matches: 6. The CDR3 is CASSSFASGGAYEQYF. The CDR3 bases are TGTGCCAGCAGCTCATTTGCTAGCGGGGGGGCCTACGAGCAGTACTTC.

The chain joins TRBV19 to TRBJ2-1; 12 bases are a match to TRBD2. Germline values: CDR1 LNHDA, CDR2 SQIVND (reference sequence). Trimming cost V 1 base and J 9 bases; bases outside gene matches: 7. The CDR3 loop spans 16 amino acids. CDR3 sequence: CASSIVGLAGGREQFF. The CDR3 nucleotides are TGTGCCAGTAGTATAGTCGGGCTAGCGGGGGGGCGTGAGCAGTTCTTC.

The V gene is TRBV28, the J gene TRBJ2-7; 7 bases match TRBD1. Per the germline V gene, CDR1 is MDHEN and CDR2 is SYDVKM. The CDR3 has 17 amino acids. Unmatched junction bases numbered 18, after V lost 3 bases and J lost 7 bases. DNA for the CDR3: TGTGCCAGCAGTTTCCCCCTTACGACAGGGATGAAGAGGGAGCAGTACTTC. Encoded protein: CASSFPLTTGMKREQYF.

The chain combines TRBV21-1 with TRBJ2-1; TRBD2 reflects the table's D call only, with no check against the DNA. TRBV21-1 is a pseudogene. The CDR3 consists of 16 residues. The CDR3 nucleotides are TGTGCCAGCAGCCTAGAGTTTAGTGACGGCCTGGATGAGCAGTTCTTC. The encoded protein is CASSLEFSDGLDEQFF.

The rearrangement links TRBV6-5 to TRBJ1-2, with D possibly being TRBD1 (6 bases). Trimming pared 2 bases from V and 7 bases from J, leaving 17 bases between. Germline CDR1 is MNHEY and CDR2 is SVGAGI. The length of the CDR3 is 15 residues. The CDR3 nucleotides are TGTGCCAGCAGTTACCAGCCTGGGGGGGGCCCTGGCTACACCTTC. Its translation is CASSYQPGGGPGYTF.

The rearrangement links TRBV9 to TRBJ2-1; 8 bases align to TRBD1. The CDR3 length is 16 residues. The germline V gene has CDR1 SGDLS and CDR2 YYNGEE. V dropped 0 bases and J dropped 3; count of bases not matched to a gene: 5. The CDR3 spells CASSVGGTGYYNEQFF. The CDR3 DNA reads TGTGCCAGCAGCGTAGGGGGGACAGGCTACTACAATGAGCAGTTCTTC.

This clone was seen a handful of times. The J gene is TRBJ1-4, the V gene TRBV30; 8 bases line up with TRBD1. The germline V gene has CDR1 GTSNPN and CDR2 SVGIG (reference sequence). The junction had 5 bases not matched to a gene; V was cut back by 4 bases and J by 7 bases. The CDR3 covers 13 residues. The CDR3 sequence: CAWTAGGSEKLFF. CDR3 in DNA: TGTGCCTGGACTGCAGGGGGCAGTGAAAAACTGTTTTTT.

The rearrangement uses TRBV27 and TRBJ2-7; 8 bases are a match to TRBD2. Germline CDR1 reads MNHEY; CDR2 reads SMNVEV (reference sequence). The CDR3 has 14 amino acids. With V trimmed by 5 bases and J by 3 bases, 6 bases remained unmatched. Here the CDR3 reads CASSQRGPFYEQYF. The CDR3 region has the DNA TGTGCCAGCAGTCAGCGGGGGCCCTTCTACGAGCAGTACTTC.

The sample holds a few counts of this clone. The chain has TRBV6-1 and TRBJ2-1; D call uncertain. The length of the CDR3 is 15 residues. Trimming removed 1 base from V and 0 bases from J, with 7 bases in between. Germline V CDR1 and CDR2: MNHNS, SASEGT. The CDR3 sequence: CASSEDSSSYNEQFF. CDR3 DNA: TGTGCCAGCAGTGAAGACAGCAGCTCCTACAATGAGCAGTTCTTC.

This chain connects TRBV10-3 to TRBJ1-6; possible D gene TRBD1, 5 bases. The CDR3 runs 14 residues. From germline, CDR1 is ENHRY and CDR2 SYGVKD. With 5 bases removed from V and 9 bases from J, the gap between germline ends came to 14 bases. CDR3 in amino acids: CAISSGTLGSPLHF. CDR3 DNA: TGTGCCATCAGTTCCGGGACTCTGGGTTCACCCCTCCACTTT.

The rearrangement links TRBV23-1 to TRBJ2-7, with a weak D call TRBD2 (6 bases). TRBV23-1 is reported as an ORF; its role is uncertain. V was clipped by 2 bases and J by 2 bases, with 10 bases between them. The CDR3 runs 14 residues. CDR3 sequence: CASSQEAGTYEQYF. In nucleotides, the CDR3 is TGCGCCAGCAGTCAAGAGGCGGGGACCTACGAGCAGTACTTC.

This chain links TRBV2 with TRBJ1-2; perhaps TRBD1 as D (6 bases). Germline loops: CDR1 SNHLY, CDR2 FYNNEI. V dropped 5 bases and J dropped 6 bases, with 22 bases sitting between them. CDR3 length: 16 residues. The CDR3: CASSTKTGSRDDGYTF. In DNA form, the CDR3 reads TGTGCCAGCAGTACCAAGACAGGTTCGAGGGATGATGGCTACACCTTC.

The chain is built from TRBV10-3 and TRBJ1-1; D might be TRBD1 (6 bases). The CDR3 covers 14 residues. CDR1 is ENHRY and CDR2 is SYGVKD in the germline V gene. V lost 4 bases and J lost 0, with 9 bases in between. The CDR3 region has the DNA TGTGCCATCAGTGTAACAGGGATGAACACTGAAGCTTTCTTT. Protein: CAISVTGMNTEAFF.